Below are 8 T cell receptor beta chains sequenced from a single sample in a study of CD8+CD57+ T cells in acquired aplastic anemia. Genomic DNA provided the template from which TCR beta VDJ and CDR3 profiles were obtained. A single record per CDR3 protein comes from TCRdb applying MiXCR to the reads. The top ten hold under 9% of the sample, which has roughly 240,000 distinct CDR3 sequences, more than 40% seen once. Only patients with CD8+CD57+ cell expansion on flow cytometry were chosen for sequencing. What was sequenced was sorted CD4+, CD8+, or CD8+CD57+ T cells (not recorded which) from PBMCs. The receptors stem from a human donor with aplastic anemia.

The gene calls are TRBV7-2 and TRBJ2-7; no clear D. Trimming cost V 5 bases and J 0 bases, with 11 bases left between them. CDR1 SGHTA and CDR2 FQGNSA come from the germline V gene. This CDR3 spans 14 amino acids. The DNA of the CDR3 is TGTGCCAGCAGCGCCGGCACGGGCTCCTACGAGCAGTACGTC. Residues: CASSAGTGSYEQYV.

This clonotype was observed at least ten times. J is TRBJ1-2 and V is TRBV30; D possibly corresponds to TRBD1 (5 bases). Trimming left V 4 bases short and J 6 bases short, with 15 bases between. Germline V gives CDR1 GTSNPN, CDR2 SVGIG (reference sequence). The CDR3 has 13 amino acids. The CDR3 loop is CAWNRQGPHGYTF. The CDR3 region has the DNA TGTGCCTGGAATCGCCAGGGACCCCATGGCTACACCTTC.

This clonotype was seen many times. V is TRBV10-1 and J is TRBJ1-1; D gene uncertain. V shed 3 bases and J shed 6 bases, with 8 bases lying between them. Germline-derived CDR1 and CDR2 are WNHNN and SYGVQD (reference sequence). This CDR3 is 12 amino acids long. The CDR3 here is CASSDPGAEAFF. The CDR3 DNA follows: TGCGCCAGCAGTGACCCTGGGGCTGAAGCTTTCTTT.

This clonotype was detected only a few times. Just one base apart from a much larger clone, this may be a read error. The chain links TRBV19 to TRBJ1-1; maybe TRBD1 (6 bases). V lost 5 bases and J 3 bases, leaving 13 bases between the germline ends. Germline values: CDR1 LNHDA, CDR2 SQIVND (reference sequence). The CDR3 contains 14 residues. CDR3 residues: CASSSPGHHTEAFF. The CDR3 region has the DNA TGTGCCAGTAGTTCGCCGGGACATCACACTGAAGCTTTCTTT.

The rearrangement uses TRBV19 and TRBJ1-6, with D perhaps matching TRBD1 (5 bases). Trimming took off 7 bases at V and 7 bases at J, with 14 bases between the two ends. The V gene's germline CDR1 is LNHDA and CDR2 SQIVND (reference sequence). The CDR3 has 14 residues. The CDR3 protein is CASTRGNQNSPLHF. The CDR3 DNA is TGTGCCAGTACTCGGGGGAACCAGAATTCACCCCTCCACTTT.

The CDR3 nucleotides are TGTGCCAGCAGCTTTGCCCCCGGGCCAAGAAGCTATGGCTACACCTTC. Protein product: CASSFAPGPRSYGYTF. The chain has TRBV7-2 and TRBJ1-2; D gene ambiguous. This CDR3 is 16 amino acids long. V lost 3 bases, J lost 4 bases, and 18 bases lay in between. The germline gives CDR1 SGHTA, CDR2 FQGNSA.

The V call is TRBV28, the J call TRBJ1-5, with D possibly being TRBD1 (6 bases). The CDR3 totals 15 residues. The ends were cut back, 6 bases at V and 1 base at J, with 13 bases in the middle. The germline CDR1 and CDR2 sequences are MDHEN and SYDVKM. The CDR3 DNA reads TGTGCCAGCAGCTTAGGGGGGCGAAGCAATCAGCCCCAGCATTTT. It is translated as CASSLGGRSNQPQHF.

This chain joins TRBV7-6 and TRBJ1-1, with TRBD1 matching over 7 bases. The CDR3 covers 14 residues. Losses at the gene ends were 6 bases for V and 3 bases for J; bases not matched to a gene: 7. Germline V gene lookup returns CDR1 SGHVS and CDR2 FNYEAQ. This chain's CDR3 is CASRGTARDTEAFF. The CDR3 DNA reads TGTGCCAGCAGGGGGACAGCAAGGGACACTGAAGCTTTCTTT.